Presented here are 3 T cell receptor beta chains from one specimen sequenced in a study of T-cell reconstitution after alpha-beta-depleted transplantation in children. Unique molecular identifiers were incorporated when the TCRbeta library was constructed. TCRdb reanalysed the PCR reads using MiXCR and keeps one entry per CDR3 protein. This sample has about 240,000 distinct CDR3 sequences, with more than 10% found just once. Here the sequenced sample was PBMCs from the stem cell graft donor, taken from the stem cell graft. These receptors were taken from a human donor who donated a stem cell graft to a child with acute lymphoblastic leukemia.

This clonotype was detected many times. CDR3 loop: CASSLAFGGPNNEQFF. DNA of the CDR3: TGTGCCAGCAGCTTAGCCTTCGGGGGGCCAAACAATGAGCAGTTCTTC. The rearrangement uses TRBV7-2 and TRBJ2-1; possible D gene TRBD2, 7 bases. There are 16 residues in the CDR3. V shed 0 bases and J shed 5 bases, with 14 bases lying between them. Germline loops: CDR1 SGHTA, CDR2 FQGNSA.

This clonotype has only a few counts. This chain joins TRBV12-3 or TRBV12-4 and TRBJ1-1, with D perhaps matching TRBD1 (5 bases). V shed 2 bases and J shed 3 bases, with 10 bases lying between them. This CDR3 contains 14 residues. CDR3 in DNA: TGTGCCAGCAGTTTATGGGGGTCGGACACTGAAGCTTTCTTT. This sequence encodes CASSLWGSDTEAFF.

In its sample, this clonotype was seen many times. The chain links TRBV14 to TRBJ2-1, with D unclear. The V and J ends lost 4 bases and 8 bases respectively, with 24 bases between them. Germline-derived CDR1 and CDR2 are SGHDN and FVKESK. The CDR3 totals 17 residues. The CDR3: CASSPVQSPRHVYEQFF. CDR3 bases: TGTGCCAGCAGCCCTGTCCAAAGTCCTCGGCACGTCTATGAGCAGTTCTTC.